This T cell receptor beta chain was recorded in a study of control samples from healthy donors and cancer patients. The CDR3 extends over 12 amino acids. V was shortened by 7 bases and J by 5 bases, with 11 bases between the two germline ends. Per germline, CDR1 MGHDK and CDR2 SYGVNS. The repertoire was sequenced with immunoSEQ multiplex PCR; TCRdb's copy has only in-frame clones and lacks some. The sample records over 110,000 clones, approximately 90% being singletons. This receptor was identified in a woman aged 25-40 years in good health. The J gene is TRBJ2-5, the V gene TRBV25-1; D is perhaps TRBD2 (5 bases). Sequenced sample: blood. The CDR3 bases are TGTGCCAGCACCCGCGGCGGGGAGACCCAGTACTTC. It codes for CASTRGGETQYF.